These 28 T cell receptor beta chains originate from one sample sequenced in a study of T cells in Graves' hyperthyroidism and ophthalmopathy. Amplified TCR beta CDR3 regions came from RNA transcripts. Using the HTBI primer set, a first-round RT-PCR was run on the TCR CDR3. TCRdb analysed the multiplex PCR reads with MiXCR anew, one entry per CDR3 protein. The repertoire holds over 500,000 distinct CDR3 sequences, with approximately 48% as singletons. The sample comprised peripheral blood or thyroid tissue (not recorded which). These receptors came from an adult woman with Graves' disease, either hyperthyroidism or ophthalmopathy (not recorded which).

The gene calls are TRBV4-1 and TRBJ1-5; D unclear. The length of the CDR3 is 14 residues. Germline V CDR1 and CDR2: MGHRA, YSYEKL. The V end was cut by 1 base, the J end by 6 bases, with 10 bases between. CDR3 residues: CASSQVGTGQPQHF. CDR3 sequence (DNA): TGCGCCAGCAGCCAAGTCGGTACGGGTCAGCCCCAGCATTTT.

This clonotype was seen more than once but under ten times. CDR3 amino acids: CASSRDGGSGYTF. For the CDR3, the DNA is TGCGCCAGCAGCCGGGACGGTGGAAGTGGCTACACCTTC. The chain employs TRBV5-1 and TRBJ1-2, with a weak D call TRBD1 (5 bases). The ends were cut back, 4 bases at V and 7 bases at J, with 14 bases in the middle. Germline V gene data show CDR1 as SGHRS and CDR2 as YFSETQ. The CDR3 loop spans 13 amino acids.

There are many counts of this clonotype. J is TRBJ2-7 and V is TRBV7-2; the D is unclear. With 5 bases removed from V and 6 bases from J, the gap between germline ends came to 14 bases. The CDR3 is 13 amino acids. Germline CDR1 and CDR2: SGHTA and FQGNSA. As DNA, the CDR3 is TGTGCCAGCAGCCTACTTAGACTGGGCGAGCAGTACTTC. Protein sequence: CASSLLRLGEQYF.

On this clonotype itself: This clone may be a read error of a much larger clone one base away. V usage is TRBV20-1 and J usage is TRBJ2-7, with a weak D call TRBD1 (6 bases). This CDR3 is 14 amino acids long. Germline values: CDR1 DFQATT, CDR2 SNEGSKA (reference sequence). DNA of the CDR3: TGCAGTACTAGGTGGGGACACAACTCCTACGAGCAGTACTTC. This sequence encodes CSTRWGHNSYEQYF.

This clonotype has more than one count but fewer than ten. V usage is TRBV28 and J usage is TRBJ1-1, with unresolved D. In germline, CDR1 is MDHEN, CDR2 SYDVKM. V gave up 5 bases and J gave up 10 bases, with 14 bases separating them. This CDR3 contains 12 residues. The CDR3 nucleotides read TGTGCCAGCAGTACCCCTACTCAGACAGCTTTCTTT. Translation gives CASSTPTQTAFF. Complete variable domain (other parts from reference TRBV28 and TRBJ1-1): DVKVTQSSRYLVKRTGEKVFLECVQDMDHENMFWYRQDPGLGLRLIYFSYDVKMKEKGDIPEGYSVSREKKERFSLILESASTNQTSMYLCASSTPTQTAFFGQGTRLTVV.

This chain joins TRBV29-1 and TRBJ2-7; 8 bases align to TRBD2. The CDR3 spans 13 residues. Germline CDR1 reads SQVTM; CDR2 reads ANQGSEA. With 7 bases clipped from V and 5 bases from J, the junction kept 10 bases outside the gene matches. CDR3 amino acids: CSAWDSGIHEQYF. The CDR3 DNA sequence: TGCAGCGCCTGGGATAGCGGGATCCACGAGCAGTACTTC.

The chain combines TRBV2 with TRBJ2-5; D call uncertain. Germline loops: CDR1 SNHLY, CDR2 FYNNEI. V was pared by 3 bases and J by 9 bases, with 14 bases between. CDR3 length: 13 amino acids. The CDR3 sequence is CASSEGMDQPQYF. CDR3 nucleotides: TGTGCCAGCAGTGAGGGAATGGATCAGCCCCAGTACTTC.

This clonotype was counted ten times or more. The chain has TRBV20-1 and TRBJ1-1; TRBD1 matches at 7 bases. The length of the CDR3 is 17 residues. Per the germline V gene, CDR1 is DFQATT and CDR2 is SNEGSKA (reference sequence). The J segment lost 4 bases and the V segment lost 5 bases, leaving 19 bases of the junction unmatched. In nucleotides, the CDR3 is TGCAGTGCTGGGGGGCGTTGGACAGGAAGAGTAGTCACTGAAGCTTTCTTT. Translating it yields CSAGGRWTGRVVTEAFF.

V usage is TRBV29-1 and J usage is TRBJ2-5, with 11 bases lining up with TRBD1. Germline-derived CDR1 and CDR2 are SQVTM and ANQGSEA. J gave up 0 bases and V 3 bases, and 6 bases lay outside the gene matches. There are 16 residues in the CDR3. CDR3 residues: CSVETGTGGYQETQYF. CDR3 nucleotides: TGCAGCGTTGAGACCGGGACAGGGGGATACCAAGAGACCCAGTACTTC. The whole variable domain, filled in from reference TRBV29-1 and TRBJ2-5, reads SAVISQKPSRDICQRGTSLTIQCQVDSQVTMMFWYRQQPGQSLTLIATANQGSEATYESGFVIDKFPISRPNLTFSTLTVSNMSPEDSSIYLCSVETGTGGYQETQYFGPGTRLLVL.

The chain is built from TRBV20-1 and TRBJ1-2; no clear D gene. There are 14 residues in the CDR3. The V end was cut by 0 bases, the J end by 8 bases, with 16 bases between. The germline V gene encodes CDR1 DFQATT and CDR2 SNEGSKA (reference sequence). The DNA of the CDR3 is TGCAGTGCTAGAGATCCGACCGGGTTGGGAGGCTACACCTTC. The encoded protein is CSARDPTGLGGYTF.

V gene TRBV9 combines with J gene TRBJ1-5; the D is unclear. This CDR3 spans 13 amino acids. Trimming removed 3 bases from V and 7 bases from J, with 11 bases in between. CDR1 is SGDLS, CDR2 YYNGEE, per germline. The CDR3 DNA sequence: TGTGCCAGCAGCGACCCCGGCGGACAGCCCCAGCATTTT. It specifies CASSDPGGQPQHF. Filled out from reference TRBV9 and TRBJ1-5, the complete variable domain reads DSGVTQTPKHLITATGQRVTLRCSPRSGDLSVYWYQQSLDQGLQFLIQYYNGEERAKGNILERFSAQQFPDLHSELNLSSLELGDSALYFCASSDPGGQPQHFGDGTRLSIL.

CDR3 coding DNA: TGTGCCAGCAGCTTAGGGACTAGCGGGAGGCCGAAGACCCAGTACTTC. This codes for CASSLGTSGRPKTQYF. This chain connects TRBV13 to TRBJ2-5; TRBD2 agrees at 13 bases. After removal of 0 bases from V and 6 bases from J, the junction contained 4 bases not matched to a gene. Germline V gene lookup returns CDR1 PRHDT and CDR2 FYEKMQ (reference sequence). The CDR3 is 16 amino acids.

This clonotype was counted only a few times. The V gene is TRBV10-3, the J gene TRBJ2-5; D is unresolved. In germline, CDR1 is ENHRY, CDR2 SYGVKD. This CDR3 is built from 14 residues. V dropped 4 bases and J dropped 3 bases, with 12 bases sitting between them. Here the CDR3 reads CAISVGQLEETQYF. CDR3 sequence (DNA): TGTGCCATCAGTGTAGGTCAGCTTGAAGAGACCCAGTACTTC.

The chain joins TRBV12-3 or TRBV12-4 to TRBJ2-2; 7 bases align to TRBD2. There are 14 residues in the CDR3. Trimming removed 5 bases from V and 4 bases from J; junction bases left unmatched: 4. The CDR3 is CASSQSGGTGELFF. The CDR3 coding sequence is TGTGCCAGCAGTCAGTCGGGAGGCACCGGGGAGCTGTTTTTT.

V and J are TRBV7-9 and TRBJ2-1; no firm D call. The ends were cut back, 5 bases at V and 9 bases at J, with 8 bases in the middle. The CDR3 has 11 amino acids. Germline assignment: CDR1 SEHNR and CDR2 FQNEAQ (reference sequence). The CDR3 region has the DNA TGTGCCAGCAGCCCAATCGGTGAGCAGTTCTTC. It translates to CASSPIGEQFF. Combining the CDR3 with reference TRBV7-9 and TRBJ2-1 gives the whole variable domain DTGVSQNPRHKITKRGQNVTFRCDPISEHNRLYWYRQTLGQGPEFLTYFQNEAQLEKSRLLSDRFSAERPKGSFSTLEIQRTEQGDSAMYLCASSPIGEQFFGPGTRLTVL.

The chain couples TRBV10-1 to TRBJ1-1, with a tentative D call TRBD1 (5 bases). The V gene lost 3 bases and the J gene lost 4 bases, with 15 bases spanning the gap. The CDR3 length is 15 residues. Germline V CDR1 and CDR2: WNHNN, SYGVQD (reference sequence). CDR3 amino acids: CASSDRVFGGTEAFF. Written as DNA, the CDR3 is TGCGCCAGCAGTGACAGGGTATTTGGGGGCACTGAAGCTTTCTTT.

The V gene is TRBV7-8, the J gene TRBJ2-6; D possibly uses TRBD1 or TRBD2 (7 bases each). Deletions cut 6 bases from V and 0 bases from J, with 18 bases between. The CDR3 is 18 amino acids. Germline lookup yields CDR1 SGHVS and CDR2 FQNEAQ. Written as DNA, the CDR3 is TGTGCCAGCAGTGAGACGACAGGGAGGGGCTCTGGGGCCAACGTCCTGACTTTC. It translates to CASSETTGRGSGANVLTF.

The chain joins TRBV7-3 to TRBJ2-7; weak D call: TRBD2 (6 bases). Germline V gene data show CDR1 as SGHTA and CDR2 as FQGTGA. The CDR3 is 15 amino acids. With 5 bases removed from V and 2 bases from J, the gap between germline ends came to 16 bases. The CDR3 loop reads CASSPRDSEAYEQYF. Here the CDR3 DNA reads TGTGCCAGCAGCCCCCGGGACTCCGAAGCCTACGAGCAGTACTTC. The full variable domain, its missing parts supplied by reference TRBV7-3 and TRBJ2-7, is GAGVSQTPSNKVTEKGKYVELRCDPISGHTALYWYRQSLGQGPEFLIYFQGTGAADDSGLPNDRFFAVRPEGSVSTLKIQRTERGDSAVYLCASSPRDSEAYEQYFGPGTRLTVT.

The CDR3 DNA follows: TGTGCCAGCAGCTTAGAAGCGGGACTGGGAGTTTACGAGCAGTACTTC. It encodes CASSLEAGLGVYEQYF. The V gene is TRBV7-9, the J gene TRBJ2-7; 7 bases map to TRBD2. The CDR3 totals 16 residues. The V gene's germline CDR1 is SEHNR and CDR2 FQNEAQ (reference sequence). The J segment lost 4 bases and the V segment lost 1 base, leaving 10 bases of the junction unmatched.

This clonotype showed up many times. This CDR3 reads CASSSLRDRGATEAFF. The CDR3 bases are TGCGCCAGCAGCAGCCTCCGGGACAGGGGGGCCACTGAAGCTTTCTTT. The chain couples TRBV5-1 to TRBJ1-1, with 11 nucleotides matching TRBD1. Per germline, CDR1 SGHRS and CDR2 YFSETQ. This CDR3 contains 16 residues. The V and J ends lost 4 bases and 4 bases, in that order; junction bases with no gene match: 9. Using reference TRBV5-1 and TRBJ1-1 for the parts outside the CDR3, the full variable domain is KAGVTQTPRYLIKTRGQQVTLSCSPISGHRSVSWYQQTPGQGLQFLFEYFSETQRNKGNFPGRFSGRQFSNSRSEMNVSTLELGDSALYLCASSSLRDRGATEAFFGQGTRLTVV.

This clonotype has only a few counts. The chain has TRBV2 and TRBJ1-5; perhaps TRBD1 as D (5 bases). Trimming stripped 6 bases from V and 8 bases from J, with 14 bases between. From germline, CDR1 is SNHLY and CDR2 FYNNEI. The CDR3 consists of 13 residues. The CDR3 here is CASSTDSGKPQHF. The DNA for the CDR3 is TGTGCCAGCAGCACAGACAGTGGAAAGCCCCAGCATTTT.

In this sample, this clonotype turned up many times. This chain joins TRBV12-5 and TRBJ1-6, with D maybe TRBD1 (6 bases). CDR3 length: 13 residues. V lost 1 base and J 9 bases, leaving 7 bases between the germline ends. CDR1 and CDR2 from the germline V gene are LGHNT and FRNRAP. Written as DNA, the CDR3 is TGTGCTAGTGGTTTGGAGACAGGTTCACCCCTCCACTTT. Protein: CASGLETGSPLHF. The whole variable domain, filled in from reference TRBV12-5 and TRBJ1-6, reads DARVTQTPRHKVTEMGQEVTMRCQPILGHNTVFWYRQTMMQGLELLAYFRNRAPLDDSGMPKDRFSAEMPDATLATLKIQPSEPRDSAVYFCASGLETGSPLHFGNGTRLTVT.

This clonotype was seen repeatedly, ten times or more. A junction boundary mismatches the germline segment, possibly from a read error. The gene calls are TRBV7-3 and TRBJ1-2; 8 nucleotides match TRBD1. The CDR3 has 14 amino acids. The germline V gene has CDR1 SGHTA and CDR2 FQGTGA. This chain's CDR3 is CASSFSPGQVPEVF. The CDR3 DNA follows: TGTGCCAGCAGCTTTTCGCCGGGACAGGTCCCTGAGGTCTTC. The full variable domain, rest sourced from reference TRBV7-3 and TRBJ1-2, is GAGVSQTPSNKVTEKGKYVELRCDPISGHTALYWYRQSLGQGPEFLIYFQGTGAADDSGLPNDRFFAVRPEGSVSTLKIQRTERGDSAVYLCASSFSPGQVPEVFGSGTRLTVV.

V is TRBV7-9 and J is TRBJ2-5; 8 positions agree with TRBD1. The CDR3 is made up of 14 amino acids. The germline CDR1 and CDR2 sequences are SEHNR and FQNEAQ (reference sequence). The V and J ends lost 5 bases and 3 bases, in that order; junction bases with no gene match: 5. The CDR3 nucleotides read TGTGCCAGCAGCGCGACAGGGGCGGAAGAGACCCAGTACTTC. Protein: CASSATGAEETQYF. The whole variable domain, filled in from reference TRBV7-9 and TRBJ2-5, reads DTGVSQNPRHKITKRGQNVTFRCDPISEHNRLYWYRQTLGQGPEFLTYFQNEAQLEKSRLLSDRFSAERPKGSFSTLEIQRTEQGDSAMYLCASSATGAEETQYFGPGTRLLVL.

This clonotype came up many times. The chain couples TRBV7-2 to TRBJ1-5; 10 nucleotides align to TRBD1. The CDR3 spans 15 residues. Trimming at V came to 3 bases and at J to 9 bases, leaving 8 bases not matched to a gene. Looked up from germline, CDR1 is SGHTA and CDR2 is FQGNSA. The CDR3 loop is CASSFSGTGVRPQHF. In DNA, the CDR3 is TGTGCCAGCAGCTTCTCCGGGACAGGGGTTCGGCCCCAGCATTTT.

This clonotype came up many times. V and J are TRBV19 and TRBJ1-2; D perhaps matches TRBD1 (6 bases). Germline V lookup: CDR1 LNHDA, CDR2 SQIVND (reference sequence). V shed 4 bases and J shed 6 bases, with 12 bases lying between them. This CDR3 comprises 13 residues. The CDR3 spells CASSRYRADGYTF. The CDR3 nucleotides read TGTGCCAGTAGTAGGTACAGGGCGGATGGCTACACCTTC. Variable domain in full (rest from reference TRBV19 and TRBJ1-2): DGGITQSPKYLFRKEGQNVTLSCEQNLNHDAMYWYRQDPGQGLRLIYYSQIVNDFQKGDIAEGYSVSREKKESFPLTVTSAQKNPTAFYLCASSRYRADGYTFGSGTRLTVV.

The chain links TRBV20-1 to TRBJ1-2; the match to TRBD1 covers 10 bases. Trimming took 5 bases from V and 8 from J; bases not matched to a gene: 11. The CDR3 consists of 14 residues. Germline loops: CDR1 DFQATT, CDR2 SNEGSKA (reference sequence). CDR3 coding DNA: TGCAGTGCTCATCTAAGGGACAGGGGCGGGGGCTACACCTTC. Protein product: CSAHLRDRGGGYTF.

This clonotype came up once. The chain joins TRBV20-1 to TRBJ2-7; TRBD2 matches 9 bases. CDR3 length equals 14 residues. V shed 5 bases and J 3 bases; nucleotides not matched to a gene: 8. Per the germline V gene, CDR1 is DFQATT and CDR2 is SNEGSKA (reference sequence). CDR3 region: CSASRGSGSYEQYF. The DNA for the CDR3 is TGCAGTGCTTCCAGGGGTAGCGGGAGCTACGAGCAGTACTTC.